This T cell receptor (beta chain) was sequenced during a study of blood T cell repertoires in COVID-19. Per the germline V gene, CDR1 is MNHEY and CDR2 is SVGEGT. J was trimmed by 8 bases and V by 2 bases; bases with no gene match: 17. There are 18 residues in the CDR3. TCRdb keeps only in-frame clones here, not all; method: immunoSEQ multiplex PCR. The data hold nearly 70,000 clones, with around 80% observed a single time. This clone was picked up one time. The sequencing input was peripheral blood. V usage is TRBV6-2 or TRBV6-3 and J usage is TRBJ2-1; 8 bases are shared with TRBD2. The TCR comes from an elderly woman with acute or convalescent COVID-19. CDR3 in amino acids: CASSYREGPIILRYEQFF. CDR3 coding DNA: TGTGCCAGCAGTTACCGGGAGGGGCCTATTATCCTTCGCTATGAGCAGTTCTTC.